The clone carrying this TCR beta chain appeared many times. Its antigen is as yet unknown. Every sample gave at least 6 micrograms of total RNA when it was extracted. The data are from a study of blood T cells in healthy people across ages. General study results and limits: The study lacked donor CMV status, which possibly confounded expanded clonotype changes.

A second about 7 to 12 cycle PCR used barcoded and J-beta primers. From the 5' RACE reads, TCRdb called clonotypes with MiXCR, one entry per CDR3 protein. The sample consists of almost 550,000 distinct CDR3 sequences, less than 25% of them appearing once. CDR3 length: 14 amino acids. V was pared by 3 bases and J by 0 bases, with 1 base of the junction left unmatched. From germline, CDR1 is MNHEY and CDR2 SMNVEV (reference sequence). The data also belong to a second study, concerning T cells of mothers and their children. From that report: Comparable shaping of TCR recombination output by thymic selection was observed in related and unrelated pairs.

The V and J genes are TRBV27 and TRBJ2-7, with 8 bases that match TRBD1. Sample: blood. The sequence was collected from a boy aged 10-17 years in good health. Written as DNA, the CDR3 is TGTGCCAGCAGTTTCGGGACAGGCTCCTACGAGCAGTACTTC. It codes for CASSFGTGSYEQYF.